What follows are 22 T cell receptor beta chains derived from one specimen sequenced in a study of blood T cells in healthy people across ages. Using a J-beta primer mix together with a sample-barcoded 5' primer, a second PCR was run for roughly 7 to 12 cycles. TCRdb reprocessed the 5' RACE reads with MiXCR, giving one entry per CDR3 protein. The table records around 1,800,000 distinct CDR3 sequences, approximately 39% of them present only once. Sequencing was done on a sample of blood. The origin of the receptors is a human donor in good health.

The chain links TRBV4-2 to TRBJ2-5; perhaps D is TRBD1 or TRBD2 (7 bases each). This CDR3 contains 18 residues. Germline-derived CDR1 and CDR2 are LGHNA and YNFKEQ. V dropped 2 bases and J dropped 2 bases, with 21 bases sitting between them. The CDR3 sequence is CASSQPQGGAYRQETQYF. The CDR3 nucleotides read TGTGCCAGCAGCCAACCTCAGGGGGGGGCTTACCGGCAAGAGACCCAGTACTTC.

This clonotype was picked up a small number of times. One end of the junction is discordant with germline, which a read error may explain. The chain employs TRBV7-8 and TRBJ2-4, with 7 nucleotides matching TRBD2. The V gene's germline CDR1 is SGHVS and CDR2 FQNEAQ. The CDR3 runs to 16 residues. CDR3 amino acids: CAGSLGGWRAKNIQYF. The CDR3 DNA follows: TGTGCCGGCAGCTTGGGGGGGTGGAGAGCCAAAAACATTCAGTACTTC.

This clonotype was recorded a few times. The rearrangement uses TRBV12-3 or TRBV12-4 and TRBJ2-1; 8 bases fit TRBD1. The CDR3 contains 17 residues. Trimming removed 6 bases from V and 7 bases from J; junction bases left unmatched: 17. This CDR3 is CASSQGGPGTGLNEQFF. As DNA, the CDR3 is TGTGCCAGCAGCCAAGGCGGCCCCGGGACAGGCCTTAATGAGCAGTTCTTC.

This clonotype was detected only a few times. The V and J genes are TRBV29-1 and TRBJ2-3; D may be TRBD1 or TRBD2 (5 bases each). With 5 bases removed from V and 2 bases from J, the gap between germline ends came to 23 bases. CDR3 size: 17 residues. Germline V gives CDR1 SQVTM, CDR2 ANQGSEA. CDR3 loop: CSVSGRSMRGPTDTQYF. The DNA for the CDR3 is TGCAGCGTTAGTGGACGTTCGATGAGGGGCCCCACAGATACGCAGTATTTT.

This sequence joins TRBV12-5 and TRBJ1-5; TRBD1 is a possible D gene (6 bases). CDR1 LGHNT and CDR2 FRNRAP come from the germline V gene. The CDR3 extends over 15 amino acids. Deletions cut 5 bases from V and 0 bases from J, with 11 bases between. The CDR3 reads CASGQGSYSNQPQHF. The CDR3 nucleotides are TGTGCTAGTGGTCAGGGGTCTTATAGCAATCAGCCCCAGCATTTT.

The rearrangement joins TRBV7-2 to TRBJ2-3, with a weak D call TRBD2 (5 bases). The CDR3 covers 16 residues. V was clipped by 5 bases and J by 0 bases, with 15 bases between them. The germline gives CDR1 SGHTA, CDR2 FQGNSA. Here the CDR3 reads CASSGVERTSTDTQYF. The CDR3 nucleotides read TGTGCCAGCAGCGGGGTAGAGAGGACTAGCACAGATACGCAGTATTTT.

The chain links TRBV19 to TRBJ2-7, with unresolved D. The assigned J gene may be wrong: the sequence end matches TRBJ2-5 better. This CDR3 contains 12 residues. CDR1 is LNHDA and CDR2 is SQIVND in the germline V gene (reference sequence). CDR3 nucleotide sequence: TGTGCCAGTCGGCGGTTCGGGGAGACCCAGTACTTC. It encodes CASRRFGETQYF.

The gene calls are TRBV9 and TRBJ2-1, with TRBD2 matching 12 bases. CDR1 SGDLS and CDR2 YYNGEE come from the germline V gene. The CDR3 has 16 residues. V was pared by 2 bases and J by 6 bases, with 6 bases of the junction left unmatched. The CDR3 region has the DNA TGTGCCAGCAGCGTGAGACCGGGACTAGCGGGCAATGAGCAGTTCTTC. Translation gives CASSVRPGLAGNEQFF.

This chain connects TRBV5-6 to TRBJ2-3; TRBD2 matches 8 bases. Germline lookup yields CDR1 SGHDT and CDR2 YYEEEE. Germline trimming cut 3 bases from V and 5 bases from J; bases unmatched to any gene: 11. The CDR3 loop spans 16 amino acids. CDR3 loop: CASSWTLSGRRDTQYF. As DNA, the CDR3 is TGTGCCAGCAGCTGGACCCTCAGCGGGAGAAGAGATACGCAGTATTTT.

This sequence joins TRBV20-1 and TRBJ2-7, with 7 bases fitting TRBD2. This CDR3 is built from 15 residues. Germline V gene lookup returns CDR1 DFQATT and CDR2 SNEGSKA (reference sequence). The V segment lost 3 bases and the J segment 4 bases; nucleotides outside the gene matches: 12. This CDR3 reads CSARSPGTTNYEQYF. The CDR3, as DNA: TGCAGTGCTAGGTCCCCCGGGACTACTAATTACGAGCAGTACTTC.

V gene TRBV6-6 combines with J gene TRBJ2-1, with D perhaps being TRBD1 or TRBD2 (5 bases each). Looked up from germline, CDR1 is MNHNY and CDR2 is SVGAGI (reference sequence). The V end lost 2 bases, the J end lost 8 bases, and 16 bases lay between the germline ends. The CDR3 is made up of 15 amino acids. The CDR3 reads CASSYRQGRGYEQFF. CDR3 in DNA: TGTGCCAGCAGTTACAGGCAGGGTCGGGGCTATGAGCAGTTCTTC.

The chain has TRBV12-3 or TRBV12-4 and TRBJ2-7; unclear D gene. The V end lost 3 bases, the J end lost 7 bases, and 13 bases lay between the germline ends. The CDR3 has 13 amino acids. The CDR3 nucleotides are TGTGCCAGCAGTTTCGAGGTGCGAGGTGAGCAGTACTTC. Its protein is CASSFEVRGEQYF.

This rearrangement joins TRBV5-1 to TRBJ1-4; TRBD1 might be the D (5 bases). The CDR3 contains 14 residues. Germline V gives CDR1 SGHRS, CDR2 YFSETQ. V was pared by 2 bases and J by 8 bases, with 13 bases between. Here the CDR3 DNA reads TGCGCCAGCAGCTTTGGGGACGAGGTGGAAAAACTGTTTTTT. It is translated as CASSFGDEVEKLFF.

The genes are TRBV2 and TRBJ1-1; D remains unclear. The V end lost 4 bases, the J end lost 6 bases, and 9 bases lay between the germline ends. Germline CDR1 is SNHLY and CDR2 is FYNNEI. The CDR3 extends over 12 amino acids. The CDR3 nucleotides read TGTGCCAGCAGTGCCGGTAGACCTGAAGCTTTCTTT. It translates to CASSAGRPEAFF.

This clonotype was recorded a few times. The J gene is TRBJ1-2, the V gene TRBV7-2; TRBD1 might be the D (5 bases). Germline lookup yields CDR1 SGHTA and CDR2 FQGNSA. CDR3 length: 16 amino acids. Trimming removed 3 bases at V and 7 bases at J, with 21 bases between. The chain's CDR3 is CASSFSALAGRGGYTF. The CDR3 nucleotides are TGTGCCAGCAGCTTTTCCGCCCTGGCAGGGAGGGGTGGCTACACCTTC.

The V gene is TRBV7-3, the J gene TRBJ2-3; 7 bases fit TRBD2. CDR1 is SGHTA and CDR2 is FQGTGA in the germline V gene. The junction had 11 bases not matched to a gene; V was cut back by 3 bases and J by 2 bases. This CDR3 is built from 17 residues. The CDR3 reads CASSLSLGGGYTDTQYF. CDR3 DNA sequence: TGTGCCAGCAGCTTGAGTCTGGGCGGGGGATACACAGATACGCAGTATTTT.

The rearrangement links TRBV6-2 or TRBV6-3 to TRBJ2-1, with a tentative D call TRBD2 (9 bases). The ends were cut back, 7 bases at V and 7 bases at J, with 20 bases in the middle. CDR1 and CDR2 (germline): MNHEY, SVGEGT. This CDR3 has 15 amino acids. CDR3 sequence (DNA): TGTGCCAGCATGGACAGGGCGGGGGGGCCAAATGAGCAGTTCTTC. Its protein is CASMDRAGGPNEQFF.

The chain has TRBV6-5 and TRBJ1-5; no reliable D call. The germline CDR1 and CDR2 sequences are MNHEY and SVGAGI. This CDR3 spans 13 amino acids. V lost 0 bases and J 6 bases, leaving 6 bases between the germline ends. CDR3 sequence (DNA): TGTGCCAGCAGTTACTCCCCGTCTCAGCCCCAGCATTTT. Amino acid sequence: CASSYSPSQPQHF.

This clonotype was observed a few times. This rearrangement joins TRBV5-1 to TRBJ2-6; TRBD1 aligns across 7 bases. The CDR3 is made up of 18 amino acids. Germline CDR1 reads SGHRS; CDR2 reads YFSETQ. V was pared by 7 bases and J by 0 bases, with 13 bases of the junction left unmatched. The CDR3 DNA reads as TGCGCCAGCGGGATTGGGACAGCGGCTCGCTCTGGGGCCAACGTCCTGACTTTC. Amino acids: CASGIGTAARSGANVLTF.

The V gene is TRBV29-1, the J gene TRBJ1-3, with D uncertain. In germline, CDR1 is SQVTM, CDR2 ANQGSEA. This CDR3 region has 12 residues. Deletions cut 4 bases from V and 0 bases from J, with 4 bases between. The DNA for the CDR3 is TGCAGCGTTGGCCACTCTGGAAACACCATATATTTT. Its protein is CSVGHSGNTIYF. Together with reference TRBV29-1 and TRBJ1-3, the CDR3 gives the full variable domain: SAVISQKPSRDICQRGTSLTIQCQVDSQVTMMFWYRQQPGQSLTLIATANQGSEATYESGFVIDKFPISRPNLTFSTLTVSNMSPEDSSIYLCSVGHSGNTIYFGEGSWLTVV.

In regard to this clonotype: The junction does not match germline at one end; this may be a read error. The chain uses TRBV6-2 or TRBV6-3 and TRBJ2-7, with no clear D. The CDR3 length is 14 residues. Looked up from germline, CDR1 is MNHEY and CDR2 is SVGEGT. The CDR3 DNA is TGTGCCAGCAGTCTCAAGGCACTCTCCTGCGAGCAGTACTTC. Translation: CASSLKALSCEQYF.

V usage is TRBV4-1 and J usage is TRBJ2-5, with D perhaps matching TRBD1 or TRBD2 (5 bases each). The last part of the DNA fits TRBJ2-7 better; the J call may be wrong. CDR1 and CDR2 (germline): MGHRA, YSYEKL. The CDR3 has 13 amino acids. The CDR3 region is CASSQDFGAEQYF. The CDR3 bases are TGCGCCAGCAGCCAAGACTTCGGGGCCGAGCAGTACTTC.